This T cell receptor beta chain was recovered during a study of cytomegalovirus exposure and HLA in healthy donors. Study-wide findings and caveats: Based on reports, TCR beta sequences accurately predicted HLA-A and HLA-B alleles for most subjects.

The CDR3 totals 14 residues. Trimming took off 4 bases at V and 0 bases at J, with 9 bases between the two ends. CDR1 is SEHNR, CDR2 FQNEAQ, per germline (reference sequence). 13 Jbeta primers and 60 Vbeta primers were used for the PCR. The protocol was immunoSEQ multiplex PCR, while the TCRdb copy is restricted to in-frame clones and leaves out a portion. The data include around 75,000 clones; the top ten clones carry roughly 0.8%. Details on this clone: Its antigen remains unidentified.

The sample taken for sequencing was PBMCs. The sequence was obtained from a boy aged 10-17 years in good health and CMV-seronegative. The chain has TRBV7-9 and TRBJ1-1; tentatively, D is TRBD1 (5 bases). The chain's CDR3 is CASSSTGLNTEAFF. CDR3 bases: TGTGCCAGCAGCTCCACAGGACTGAACACTGAAGCTTTCTTT.